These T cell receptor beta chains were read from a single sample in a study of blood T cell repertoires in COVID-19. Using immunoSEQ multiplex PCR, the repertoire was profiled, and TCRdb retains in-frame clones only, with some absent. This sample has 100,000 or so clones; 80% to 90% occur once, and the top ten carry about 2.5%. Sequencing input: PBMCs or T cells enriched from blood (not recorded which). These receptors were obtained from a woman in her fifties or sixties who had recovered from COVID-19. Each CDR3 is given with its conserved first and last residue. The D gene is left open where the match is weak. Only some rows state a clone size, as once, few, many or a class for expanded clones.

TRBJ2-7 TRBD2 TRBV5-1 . CASSLPTSGIYEQYF TGCGCCAGCAGCTTGCCGACTAGCGGAATCTACGAGCAGTACTTC
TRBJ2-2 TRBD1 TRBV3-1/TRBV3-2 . CASSPGQGLRTGELFF TGTGCCAGCAGCCCGGGACAGGGCCTTAGGACCGGGGAGCTGTTTTTT
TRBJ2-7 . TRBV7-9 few CASSRDYYEQYF TGTGCCAGCAGCCGTGACTACTACGAGCAGTACTTC
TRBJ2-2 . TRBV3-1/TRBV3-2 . CASSRSVRGSTGELFF TGTGCCAGCAGCCGTTCGGTCAGGGGATCCACCGGGGAGCTGTTTTTT
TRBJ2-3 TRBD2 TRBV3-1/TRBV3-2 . CASSQLAGRADTQYF TGTGCCAGCAGCCAACTAGCGGGGAGGGCAGATACGCAGTATTTT
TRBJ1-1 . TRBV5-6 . CASSLGPRTEAFF TGTGCCAGCAGCTTGGGGCCACGCACTGAAGCTTTCTTT
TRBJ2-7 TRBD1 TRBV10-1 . CASSDGTGVDEQYF TGCGCCAGCAGTGATGGGACAGGGGTGGATGAGCAGTACTTC
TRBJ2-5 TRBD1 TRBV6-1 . CASSEERTGGWGRETQYF TGTGCCAGCAGTGAAGAGAGGACAGGGGGCTGGGGACGAGAGACCCAGTACTTC
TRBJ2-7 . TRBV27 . CASSLRQTYEQYF TGTGCCAGCAGTTTGAGGCAGACCTACGAGCAGTACTTC
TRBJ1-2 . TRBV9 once CASSFSNYGYTF TGTGCCAGCAGCTTCTCTAACTATGGCTACACCTTC
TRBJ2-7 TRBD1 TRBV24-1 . CATSRTGFGEQYF TGTGCCACCAGCAGGACAGGGTTCGGCGAGCAGTACTTC
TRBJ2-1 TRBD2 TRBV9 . CASSVASGTSAPGEQFF TGTGCCAGCAGCGTAGCTTCTGGGACTAGCGCCCCGGGGGAGCAGTTCTTC
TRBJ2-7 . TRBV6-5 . CASSSPWAGEYYEQYF TGTGCCAGCAGTTCCCCCTGGGCAGGGGAATACTACGAGCAGTACTTC
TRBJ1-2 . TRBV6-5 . CASNSGGNNYGYTF TGTGCCAGCAACAGCGGAGGCAATAACTATGGCTACACCTTC
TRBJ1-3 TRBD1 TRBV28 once CASSPTGDLSGNTIYF TGTGCCAGCAGTCCGACAGGGGATCTTTCTGGAAACACCATATATTTT
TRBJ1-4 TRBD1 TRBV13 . CASSPRTGIEKLFF TGTGCCAGCAGCCCTCGGACAGGGATTGAAAAACTGTTTTTT
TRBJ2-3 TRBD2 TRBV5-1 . CASSLGLAGVTDTQYF TGCGCCAGCAGCTTGGGATTAGCGGGAGTAACAGATACGCAGTATTTT
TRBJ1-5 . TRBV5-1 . CASSLGAPNQPQHF TGCGCCAGCAGCTTGGGGGCACCTAATCAGCCCCAGCATTTT
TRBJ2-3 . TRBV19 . CASSAGAFTDTQYF TGTGCCAGTAGTGCCGGAGCCTTCACAGATACGCAGTATTTT
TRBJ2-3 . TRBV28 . CASSLAQNTQYF TGTGCCAGCAGTTTAGCCCAGAATACGCAGTATTTT
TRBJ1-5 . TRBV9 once CASSAGQSNQPQHF TGTGCCAGCAGCGCCGGACAGAGCAATCAGCCCCAGCATTTT
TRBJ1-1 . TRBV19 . CASSIAGGAGTEAFF TGTGCCAGTAGTATAGCGGGGGGCGCGGGGACTGAAGCTTTCTTT
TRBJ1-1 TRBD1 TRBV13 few CASSLLPGQGDTEAFF TGTGCCAGCAGCTTATTACCGGGACAGGGTGACACTGAAGCTTTCTTT
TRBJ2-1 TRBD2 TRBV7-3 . CASSLLGGVNEQFF TGTGCCAGCAGCTTACTGGGAGGGGTCAATGAGCAGTTCTTC
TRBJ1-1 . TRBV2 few CASSWNTEAFF TGTGCCAGCAGCTGGAACACTGAAGCTTTCTTT
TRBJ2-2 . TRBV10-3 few CAISDRGDTGELFF TGTGCCATCAGTGACAGGGGGGACACCGGGGAGCTGTTTTTT
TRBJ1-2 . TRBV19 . CASSIDFSNVFGDTLF TGTGCCAGTAGTATAGATTTCTCCAACGTTTTCGGGGACACCCTCTTC
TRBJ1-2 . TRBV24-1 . CATSDGGADYGYTF TGTGCCACCAGTGATGGTGGGGCGGACTATGGCTACACCTTC
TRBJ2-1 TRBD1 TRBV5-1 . CASRDRGRSYNEQFF TGCGCCAGCAGAGACAGGGGGCGATCCTACAATGAGCAGTTCTTC
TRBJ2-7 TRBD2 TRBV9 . CASSPRTGLAGVEQYF TGTGCCAGCAGCCCCCGAACGGGACTAGCGGGAGTCGAGCAGTACTTC
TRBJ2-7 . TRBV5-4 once CASSPRESSYEQYF TGTGCCAGCAGCCCCCGGGAGAGCTCCTACGAGCAGTACTTC
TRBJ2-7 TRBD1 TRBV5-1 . CASSSTGAVSYEQYF TGCGCCAGCAGCTCGACAGGGGCTGTCTCCTACGAGCAGTACTTC
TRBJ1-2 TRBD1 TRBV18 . CASSPYEAGGSGGYTF TGTGCCAGCTCACCATACGAGGCAGGGGGCTCTGGTGGCTACACCTTC
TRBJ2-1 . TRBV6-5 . CASKVSGSSYNEQFF TGTGCCAGCAAAGTCAGCGGTAGCTCCTACAATGAGCAGTTCTTC
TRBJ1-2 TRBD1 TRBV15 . CATSREPGQGGRYTF TGTGCCACCAGCAGAGAACCTGGACAGGGGGGTCGCTACACCTTC
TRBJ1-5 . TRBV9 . CASSVGKGGGQPQHF TGTGCCAGCAGCGTAGGCAAGGGGGGAGGGCAGCCCCAGCATTTT
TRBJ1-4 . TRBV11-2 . CASSLFPDRPTNEKLFF TGTGCCAGCAGCTTATTCCCTGACAGGCCAACTAATGAAAAACTGTTTTTT
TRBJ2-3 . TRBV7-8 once CASSLRGTSTDTQYF TGTGCCAGCAGCTTAAGGGGAACTAGCACAGATACGCAGTATTTT
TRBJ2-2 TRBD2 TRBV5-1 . CASSQTSGRGTGELFF TGCGCCAGCAGCCAGACTAGCGGGAGAGGAACCGGGGAGCTGTTTTTT
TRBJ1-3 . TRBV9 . CASSSNLRDGNTIYF TGTGCCAGCAGCTCTAACCTACGTGATGGAAACACCATATATTTT
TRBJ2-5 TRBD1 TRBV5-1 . CASSFIGTGGSETQYF TGCGCCAGCAGCTTTATAGGGACAGGGGGCTCAGAGACCCAGTACTTC
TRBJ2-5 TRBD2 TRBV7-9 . CASTGLGGAQETQYF TGTGCCAGCACCGGACTGGGAGGGGCCCAAGAGACCCAGTACTTC
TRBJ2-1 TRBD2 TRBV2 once CASSELAGGDNEQFF TGTGCCAGCAGTGAACTAGCGGGAGGTGACAATGAGCAGTTCTTC
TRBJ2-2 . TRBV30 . CACSRRGANTGELFF TGTGCCTGTTCCAGGCGCGGGGCGAACACCGGGGAGCTGTTTTTT
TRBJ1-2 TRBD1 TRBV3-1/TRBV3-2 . CANSRQQGAGYGYTF TGTGCCAACAGCCGCCAACAGGGGGCGGGCTATGGCTACACCTTC
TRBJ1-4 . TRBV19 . CASSTSWTATEKLFF TGTGCCAGTAGTACGTCTTGGACAGCAACAGAAAAACTGTTTTTT
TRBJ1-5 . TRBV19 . CASSIRTGNQPQHF TGTGCCAGTAGTATAAGGACAGGCAATCAGCCCCAGCATTTT
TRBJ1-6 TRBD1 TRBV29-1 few CSVEDRGNSPLHF TGCAGCGTGGAGGACAGGGGTAATTCACCCCTCCACTTT
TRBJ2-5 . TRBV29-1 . CSVEYRVGETQYF TGCAGCGTTGAATACAGGGTAGGGGAGACCCAGTACTTC
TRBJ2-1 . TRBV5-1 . CASSSSQAYNEQFF TGCGCCAGCAGCTCCAGTCAAGCCTACAATGAGCAGTTCTTC
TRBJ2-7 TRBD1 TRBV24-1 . CATSDTDRGYEQYF TGTGCCACCAGTGATACGGACAGGGGATACGAGCAGTACTTC
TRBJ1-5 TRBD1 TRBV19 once CATREGQQSNQPQHF TGTGCCACCCGAGAGGGACAGCAGAGCAATCAGCCCCAGCATTTT
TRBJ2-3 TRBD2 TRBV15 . CATSRGVKAGVDDTQYF TGTGCCACCAGCAGAGGGGTGAAGGCGGGAGTTGACGATACGCAGTATTTT
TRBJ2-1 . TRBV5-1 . CASKPNPGLQTNEQFF TGCGCCAGCAAACCAAACCCGGGACTCCAAACCAATGAGCAGTTCTTC
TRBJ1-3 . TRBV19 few CASSASRVGNTIYF TGTGCCAGTAGTGCATCCAGGGTCGGAAACACCATATATTTT
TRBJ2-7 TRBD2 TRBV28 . CASSFVSGGLTYEQYF TGTGCCAGCAGTTTTGTGTCGGGGGGGCTGACCTACGAGCAGTACTTC
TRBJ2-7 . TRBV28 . CASSPLSREGDEQYF TGTGCCAGCAGCCCCCTTTCCAGGGAGGGGGACGAGCAGTACTTC